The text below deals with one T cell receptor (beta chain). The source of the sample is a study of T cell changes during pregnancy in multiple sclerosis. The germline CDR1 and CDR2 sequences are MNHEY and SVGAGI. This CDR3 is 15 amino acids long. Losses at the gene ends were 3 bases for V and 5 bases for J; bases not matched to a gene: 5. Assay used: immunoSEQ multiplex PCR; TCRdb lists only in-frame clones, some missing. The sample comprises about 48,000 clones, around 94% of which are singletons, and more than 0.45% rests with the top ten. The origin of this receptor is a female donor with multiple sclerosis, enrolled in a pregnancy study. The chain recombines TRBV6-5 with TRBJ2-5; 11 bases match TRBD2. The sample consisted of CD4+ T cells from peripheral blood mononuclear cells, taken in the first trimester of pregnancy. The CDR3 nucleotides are TGTGCCAGCAGTTATAGCGGGGGGGAGGGGGAGACCCAGTACTTC. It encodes CASSYSGGEGETQYF.